These 26 T cell receptor beta chains originate from one sample sequenced in a study of CD8+CD57+ T cells in acquired aplastic anemia. Genomic DNA, serving as template, underwent TCR beta VDJ and CDR3 profiling. TCRdb independently ran MiXCR on the reads; one entry per CDR3 protein. The sample yields approximately 170,000 distinct CDR3 sequences, about 60% seen once. The sequenced sample was sorted CD4+, CD8+, or CD8+CD57+ T cells (not recorded which) from PBMCs. The receptors were gathered from a human donor in good health.

Ten or more counts support this clonotype. The genes are TRBV12-3 or TRBV12-4 and TRBJ2-3, with 7 bases matching TRBD1. CDR3 length: 14 residues. V shed 4 bases and J 5 bases; nucleotides not matched to a gene: 6. The CDR3 here is CASSSGTAKDTQYF. CDR3 bases: TGTGCCAGCAGTTCCGGGACAGCGAAAGATACGCAGTATTTT.

This clonotype was seen at least ten times. The chain recombines TRBV11-3 with TRBJ2-1, with D hard to call. The V end was cut by 2 bases, the J end by 7 bases, with 15 bases between. This CDR3 contains 15 residues. The germline CDR1 and CDR2 sequences are SGHNT and YENEEA. CDR3 sequence reads: CASSLRVAATNEQFF. CDR3 DNA sequence: TGTGCCAGCAGCTTACGGGTCGCGGCCACAAATGAGCAGTTCTTC. Full variable domain (outside the CDR3, taken from reference TRBV11-3 and TRBJ2-1): EAGVVQSPRYKIIEKKQPVAFWCNPISGHNTLYWYLQNLGQGPELLIRYENEEAVDDSQLPKDRFSAERLKGVDSTLKIQPAELGDSAVYLCASSLRVAATNEQFFGPGTRLTVL.

This sequence joins TRBV29-1 and TRBJ1-1; TRBD1 is a possible D gene (6 bases). The V gene's germline CDR1 is SQVTM and CDR2 ANQGSEA. V gave up 6 bases and J gave up 5 bases, with 16 bases separating them. This CDR3 region has 13 residues. The CDR3 region is CSVGNRAGTEAFF. The CDR3 DNA follows: TGCAGCGTGGGTAACAGGGCTGGAACTGAAGCTTTCTTT.

The V and J genes are TRBV2 and TRBJ2-3; 7 positions match TRBD2. The germline CDR1 and CDR2 sequences are SNHLY and FYNNEI. The CDR3 is 15 amino acids. Trimming removed 5 bases from V and 2 bases from J; junction bases left unmatched: 7. DNA for the CDR3: TGTGCCAGCAGTCCGGGCGGGAGAAACACAGATACGCAGTATTTT. This gives the protein CASSPGGRNTDTQYF.

This chain uses TRBV10-3 with TRBJ2-1, with a tentative D call TRBD1 (5 bases). The V gene's germline CDR1 is ENHRY and CDR2 SYGVKD. V was pared by 3 bases and J by 9 bases, with 12 bases between. The CDR3 has 13 amino acids. CDR3 nucleotide sequence: TGTGCCATCAGTGATCAGGGTTTAGGTGAGCAGTTCTTC. It is translated as CAISDQGLGEQFF.

The chain employs TRBV7-9 and TRBJ1-1; no firm D call. The CDR3 is made up of 13 amino acids. CDR1 and CDR2 (germline): SEHNR, FQNEAQ (reference sequence). V dropped 5 bases and J dropped 1 base, with 8 bases sitting between them. The CDR3 spells CASSVQQNTEAFF. In DNA, the CDR3 is TGTGCCAGCAGCGTCCAGCAGAACACTGAAGCTTTCTTT.

This clonotype was counted ten times or more. The chain carries TRBV29-1 and TRBJ2-1; TRBD2 is a possible D gene (5 bases). This CDR3 has 15 residues. Germline values: CDR1 SQVTM, CDR2 ANQGSEA. Trimming pared 6 bases from V and 6 bases from J, leaving 21 bases between. The CDR3 sequence: CSVVTPYASPNEQFF. CDR3 bases: TGCAGCGTCGTAACCCCCTACGCTAGCCCCAATGAGCAGTTCTTC.

The CDR3 protein is CASSDGTSSTDTQYF. CDR3 DNA: TGTGCCAGCAGCGACGGGACATCTAGCACAGATACGCAGTATTTT. This rearrangement joins TRBV9 to TRBJ2-3; D is possibly TRBD1 (6 bases). This CDR3 has 15 amino acids. V lost 3 bases to trimming and J lost 0 bases, with 11 bases between them. In germline, CDR1 is SGDLS, CDR2 YYNGEE.

This clonotype turned up a few times. The rearrangement joins TRBV9 to TRBJ1-2; the D is unclear. The ends were cut back, 0 bases at V and 1 base at J, with 7 bases in the middle. Germline CDR1 and CDR2: SGDLS and YYNGEE. This CDR3 comprises 14 residues. The CDR3 nucleotides are TGTGCCAGCAGCGTAGGTCATTATAACTATGGCTACACCTTC. Translating it yields CASSVGHYNYGYTF. Complete variable domain (other parts from reference TRBV9 and TRBJ1-2): DSGVTQTPKHLITATGQRVTLRCSPRSGDLSVYWYQQSLDQGLQFLIQYYNGEERAKGNILERFSAQQFPDLHSELNLSSLELGDSALYFCASSVGHYNYGYTFGSGTRLTVV.

The chain recombines TRBV15 with TRBJ2-1; D possibly corresponds to TRBD2 (7 bases). The CDR3 contains 16 residues. Trimming took 6 bases from V and 1 from J, leaving 16 bases between them. CDR1 and CDR2 (germline): LNHNV, YYDKDF (reference sequence). The CDR3 reads CATSEAEGGSYNEQFF. The CDR3 coding sequence is TGTGCCACCAGTGAAGCCGAGGGGGGGTCCTACAATGAGCAGTTCTTC.

A few counts support this clonotype. The chain joins TRBV19 to TRBJ1-1; 8 bases agree with TRBD1. J lost 5 bases, V lost 4 bases, and 6 bases had no gene match. The CDR3 is made up of 14 amino acids. Germline V gene data show CDR1 as LNHDA and CDR2 as SQIVND (reference sequence). CDR3 sequence: CASSTRGLSTEAFF. The CDR3 DNA follows: TGTGCCAGTAGTACCAGGGGGCTGAGTACTGAAGCTTTCTTT.

This clonotype was seen a few times. V is TRBV19 and J is TRBJ2-1; tentatively, D is TRBD2 (5 bases). Germline-derived CDR1 and CDR2 are LNHDA and SQIVND (reference sequence). The CDR3 has 14 amino acids. V was pared by 6 bases and J by 8 bases, with 17 bases between. CDR3: CASRDLAGSDEQFF. Written as DNA, the CDR3 is TGTGCCAGTAGAGATCTAGCCGGGTCGGATGAGCAGTTCTTC.

This clonotype came up a few times. The chain combines TRBV10-3 with TRBJ2-3; D gene ambiguous. V was cut by 0 bases and J by 2 bases, with 9 bases left in between. CDR1 ENHRY and CDR2 SYGVKD come from the germline V gene. CDR3 size: 15 residues. CDR3 bases: TGTGCCATCAGTGAGTCTGAGGAGCCCACAGATACGCAGTATTTT. This gives the protein CAISESEEPTDTQYF.

The V and J genes are TRBV10-3 and TRBJ2-7; the D gene is possibly TRBD2 (5 bases). The CDR3 is made up of 17 amino acids. Trimming pared 0 bases from V and 2 bases from J, leaving 17 bases between. CDR1 ENHRY and CDR2 SYGVKD come from the germline V gene. The CDR3 is CAISESTARAPTYEQYF. The CDR3 DNA follows: TGTGCCATCAGTGAGTCGACCGCGCGGGCCCCTACCTACGAGCAGTACTTC.

This chain joins TRBV5-6 and TRBJ1-5; D gene unclear. CDR3 length: 14 residues. From germline, CDR1 is SGHDT and CDR2 YYEEEE. V lost 6 bases and J lost 3, with 13 bases in between. CDR3 region: CASTPGSPNQPQHF. In nucleotides, the CDR3 is TGTGCCAGCACCCCCGGGAGCCCCAATCAGCCCCAGCATTTT. Complete variable domain (other parts from reference TRBV5-6 and TRBJ1-5): DAGVTQSPTHLIKTRGQQVTLRCSPKSGHDTVSWYQQALGQGPQFIFQYYEEEERQRGNFPDRFSGHQFPNYSSELNVNALLLGDSALYLCASTPGSPNQPQHFGDGTRLSIL.

This clonotype was counted at least ten times. This chain uses TRBV30 with TRBJ2-1, with a weak D call TRBD2 (6 bases). Germline V gene sequence: CDR1 GTSNPN, CDR2 SVGIG (reference sequence). The CDR3 consists of 12 residues. The V end was cut by 4 bases, the J end by 6 bases, with 10 bases between. CDR3 sequence reads: CAWIPGVNEQFF. The CDR3 region has the DNA TGTGCCTGGATTCCGGGAGTCAATGAGCAGTTCTTC.

In its sample, this clonotype was seen a few times. V is TRBV29-1 and J is TRBJ2-3; 8 bases are a match to TRBD2. V trimming: 6 bases; J trimming: 0 bases; junction bases outside the gene matches: 11. The CDR3 is 16 amino acids. From germline, CDR1 is SQVTM and CDR2 ANQGSEA. The CDR3 DNA reads TGCAGCGTCCTTACGGGGGGGACGTCTAGCACAGATACGCAGTATTTT. Translated: CSVLTGGTSSTDTQYF.

This clonotype came up many times. The chain has TRBV7-9 and TRBJ2-3; D might be TRBD1 or TRBD2, each matching 5 bases. The CDR3 runs to 16 residues. Germline loops: CDR1 SEHNR, CDR2 FQNEAQ (reference sequence). The V end lost 8 bases, the J end lost 3 bases, and 21 bases lay between the germline ends. The CDR3 protein is CASEYFWGSSTDTQYF. The DNA for the CDR3 is TGTGCCAGCGAATACTTTTGGGGGAGTAGTACAGATACGCAGTATTTT.

The CDR3 sequence is CSATTIAGGEETQYF. In nucleotides, the CDR3 is TGCAGTGCTACAACAATAGCGGGAGGGGAAGAGACCCAGTACTTC. The chain joins TRBV20-1 to TRBJ2-5; TRBD2 agrees at 11 bases. Germline-derived CDR1 and CDR2 are DFQATT and SNEGSKA (reference sequence). This CDR3 has 15 residues. With 4 bases clipped from V and 3 bases from J, the junction kept 7 bases outside the gene matches.

This clonotype turned up a few times. A read error may explain this, as a much larger clone is one base away. V gene TRBV12-3 or TRBV12-4 combines with J gene TRBJ2-3; D gene unclear. Trimming cost V 0 bases and J 2 bases, with 3 bases left between them. This CDR3 is built from 13 residues. CDR3 loop: CASSLAITDTQYF. The DNA for the CDR3 is TGTGCCAGCAGTTTAGCCATCACAGATACGCAGTATTTT.

This clonotype was seen ten or more times. The rearrangement uses TRBV4-3 and TRBJ1-1; 7 bases align to TRBD1. The CDR3 is made up of 17 amino acids. The germline gives CDR1 LGHNA, CDR2 YSLEER. Trimming cost V 0 bases and J 1 base; bases outside gene matches: 8. DNA of the CDR3: TGCGCCAGCAGCCAAGACCCCGGGGGACAGCAGAACACTGAAGCTTTCTTT. Protein product: CASSQDPGGQQNTEAFF.

This clonotype was counted only a few times. V and J are TRBV5-6 and TRBJ2-7, with 9 bases lining up with TRBD2. Looked up from germline, CDR1 is SGHDT and CDR2 is YYEEEE. V lost 4 bases, J lost 2 bases, and 4 bases stayed unmatched. The CDR3 sequence is 14 residues long. This CDR3 is CASSQGLATYEQYF. For the CDR3, the DNA is TGTGCCAGCAGCCAGGGACTAGCAACCTACGAGCAGTACTTC. Looking up the rest from reference TRBV5-6 and TRBJ2-7 gives the full variable domain: DAGVTQSPTHLIKTRGQQVTLRCSPKSGHDTVSWYQQALGQGPQFIFQYYEEEERQRGNFPDRFSGHQFPNYSSELNVNALLLGDSALYLCASSQGLATYEQYFGPGTRLTVT.

The V and J genes are TRBV29-1 and TRBJ1-1; 7 bases are shared with TRBD1. The germline gives CDR1 SQVTM, CDR2 ANQGSEA. The CDR3 is 16 residues long. J was trimmed by 0 bases and V by 8 bases; bases with no gene match: 15. The CDR3 here is CSTTSDRTSMNTEAFF. As DNA, the CDR3 is TGCAGCACAACCTCGGACAGGACGTCGATGAACACTGAAGCTTTCTTT.

The rearrangement links TRBV19 to TRBJ2-7; D is undetermined. The J call may be incorrect, as the DNA end agrees better with TRBJ2-1. Germline CDR1 and CDR2: LNHDA and SQIVND (reference sequence). The CDR3 loop spans 14 amino acids. The CDR3 nucleotides read TGTGCCAGTAGTGTCTGGCCCCCTTGGAATGAGCAGTTCTTC. Its translation: CASSVWPPWNEQFF.

DNA for the CDR3: TGTGCCAGCAGTGAAGCGCGCGGGGTGGGCGGGGAGCTGTTTTTT. Its translation: CASSEARGVGGELFF. This rearrangement joins TRBV2 to TRBJ2-2; D might be TRBD2 (6 bases). The germline V and J ends were trimmed by 0 bases and 7 bases, with 12 bases remaining between them. Germline V CDR1 and CDR2: SNHLY, FYNNEI. This CDR3 spans 15 amino acids.

The rearrangement joins TRBV2 to TRBJ2-7; 12 nucleotides line up with TRBD2. V was clipped by 1 base and J by 4 bases; unmatched bases: 5. Germline CDR1 is SNHLY and CDR2 is FYNNEI. This CDR3 comprises 16 residues. The CDR3 is CASSEGLAGADYEQYF. The CDR3 bases are TGTGCCAGCAGTGAAGGACTAGCGGGAGCAGATTACGAGCAGTACTTC.